A single sample is the source of the 5 T cell receptor beta chains below, sequenced in a study of shared clonotypes between healthy human individuals. Assay used: immunoSEQ multiplex PCR; TCRdb lists only in-frame clones, some missing. In the table there are 600,000 to 750,000 clones, about 90% of which are singletons. Sequencing was performed on memory CD8+ T cells from PBMCs. Subset reported: CD45RO+ cells pooled with CCR7-negative TemRA cells. These receptors originate from a man between 18 and 35 years old in good health. Some clones in this sample may be carry-over from other donors' samples.

The rearrangement uses TRBV6-1 and TRBJ2-7; possible D gene TRBD1, 5 bases. Germline assignment: CDR1 MNHNS and CDR2 SASEGT. The CDR3 runs to 14 residues. The germline V and J ends were trimmed by 1 base and 2 bases, with 9 bases remaining between them. The CDR3 spells CASSEGGRTYEQYF. The CDR3 DNA reads as TGTGCCAGCAGTGAAGGGGGCAGGACCTACGAGCAGTACTTC.

The chain couples TRBV28 to TRBJ1-1; TRBD1 aligns across 8 bases. Germline CDR1 reads MDHEN; CDR2 reads SYDVKM. The CDR3 length is 17 residues. The trim removed 3 bases at V and 10 bases at J, leaving 19 bases unmatched. The CDR3 DNA reads TGTGCCAGCAGTTTGATGTATGGCAGGGGGCTGCGTGATGGAGCTTTCTTT. Translation gives CASSLMYGRGLRDGAFF. Full variable domain (rest looked up from reference TRBV28 and TRBJ1-1): DVKVTQSSRYLVKRTGEKVFLECVQDMDHENMFWYRQDPGLGLRLIYFSYDVKMKEKGDIPEGYSVSREKKERFSLILESASTNQTSMYLCASSLMYGRGLRDGAFFGQGTRLTVV.

The gene calls are TRBV27 and TRBJ2-5; no clear D. This CDR3 has 13 residues. Trimming took off 3 bases at V and 5 bases at J, with 10 bases between the two ends. CDR1 and CDR2 from the germline V gene are MNHEY and SMNVEV (reference sequence). CDR3 bases: TGTGCCAGCAGTTTCGGGCGTTTGGAGACCCAGTACTTC. Translation gives CASSFGRLETQYF.

The rearrangement uses TRBV19 and TRBJ2-1; D not resolved. Trimming cost V 3 bases and J 5 bases, with 8 bases left between them. Per the germline V gene, CDR1 is LNHDA and CDR2 is SQIVND (reference sequence). The CDR3 covers 13 residues. In DNA form, the CDR3 reads TGTGCCAGTAGTATTTCACTCAACAATGAGCAGTTCTTC. Amino acid sequence: CASSISLNNEQFF.

V gene TRBV28 combines with J gene TRBJ2-6, with a tentative D call TRBD2 (5 bases). CDR3 length equals 17 residues. Trimming left V 6 bases short and J 0 bases short, with 15 bases between. CDR1 and CDR2 (germline): MDHEN, SYDVKM. As DNA, the CDR3 is TGTGCCAGCAGCCGGGCTAGCCTAATCTCTGGGGCCAACGTCCTGACTTTC. Translating gives CASSRASLISGANVLTF.